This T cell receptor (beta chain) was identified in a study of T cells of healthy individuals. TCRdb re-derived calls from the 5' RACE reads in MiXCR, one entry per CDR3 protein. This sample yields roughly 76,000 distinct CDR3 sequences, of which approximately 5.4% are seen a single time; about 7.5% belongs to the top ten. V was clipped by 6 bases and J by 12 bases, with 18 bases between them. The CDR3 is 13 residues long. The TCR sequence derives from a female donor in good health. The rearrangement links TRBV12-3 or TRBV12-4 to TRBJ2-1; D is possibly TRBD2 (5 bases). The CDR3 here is CASSPSRAVGQFF. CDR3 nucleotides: TGTGCCAGCAGCCCGAGTCGAGCGGTTGGGCAGTTCTTC.